This T cell receptor beta chain was obtained from a study of cytomegalovirus exposure and HLA in healthy donors. Study results and limitations: Common viral pathogens seemed to be connected with several of the most significant clusters, according to a later analysis. In a later analysis, HLA-associated TCR beta chains were more clonally expanded than equally common others.

Of note for this clone: Its target is not known.

This CDR3 spans 15 amino acids. Use of 60 Vbeta and 13 Jbeta primers characterized the PCR. TCRdb's table, derived via immunoSEQ multiplex PCR, lists solely in-frame clones and lacks some. Here the sample spans 200,000 or so clones, over 65% being singletons. This clonotype originated in a boy between 2 and 10 years old in good health and CMV-seronegative. This chain joins TRBV21-1 and TRBJ1-1; TRBD1, the table's D call, was not compared with the DNA. TRBV21-1 is noted as a pseudogene. The sequencing input was PBMCs. CDR3 in amino acids: CASSKASQGYTEAFF. CDR3 DNA: TGTGCCAGCAGCAAAGCGTCGCAGGGGTACACTGAAGCTTTCTTT.